This TCR beta chain was identified in a study of blood T cell repertoires in COVID-19. At the level of the study: Donors in the United States, Italy and Spain gave samples during acute or convalescent COVID-19. The analysed material was cDNA or gDNA that came from T cells, B-cell-depleted T cells, or PBMCs.

This clone was counted only a few times. This CDR3 spans 17 amino acids. Patients in Seattle were enrolled during active infection, then followed longitudinally. Assay used: immunoSEQ multiplex PCR; TCRdb lists only in-frame clones, some missing. This table has 170,000 or so clones, just under 90% appearing once. Sequenced: peripheral blood. The rearrangement uses TRBV21-1 and TRBJ1-3; TRBD1 is taken as the D call from the table, unchecked against the DNA. TRBV21-1 is deemed a pseudogene. This receptor was identified in a woman in her seventies with COVID-19, enrolled during active disease. The CDR3 nucleotides are TGTGCCAGCAGCAAAGGAGGGACAGGGCCTTTTAGAAACACCATATATTTT. Encoded protein: CASSKGGTGPFRNTIYF.